This entry lists 5 T cell receptor beta chains sequenced from one sample in a study of vaccination effects on CD4 cells after COVID-19. With the ViraFEST assay, the study expanded antigen-specific CD4+ T cells using viral peptide pools, then sequenced them. Subsequent to a culture period of under twelve days, CD4+ T cells were isolated. The protocol was immunoSEQ multiplex PCR, while the TCRdb copy is restricted to in-frame clones and leaves out a portion. The sample consists of about 60,000 clones, 81% of them appearing once. For these TCRs, the target antigens are not known. Source: CD4+ T cells from PBMCs cultured with HCoV-229E spike peptides, taken before COVID-19 vaccination. The source of these receptors is a human donor who received a COVID-19 vaccine.

This chain connects TRBV5-1 to TRBJ1-1; possibly TRBD1 for D (5 bases). V lost 5 bases, J lost 5 bases, and 13 bases lay in between. The CDR3 runs to 13 residues. Germline V lookup: CDR1 SGHRS, CDR2 YFSETQ. The CDR3 sequence: CASRGEGRTEAFF. CDR3 in DNA: TGCGCCAGCAGAGGGGAGGGGAGAACTGAAGCTTTCTTT.

This clone appeared once. This chain uses TRBV9 with TRBJ1-2; D gene ambiguous. V lost 3 bases and J 9 bases, leaving 12 bases between the germline ends. From germline, CDR1 is SGDLS and CDR2 YYNGEE. The CDR3 is made up of 12 amino acids. The DNA for the CDR3 is TGTGCCAGCAGCGGCGGGGTTTCGAGCTACACCTTC. Encoded protein: CASSGGVSSYTF.

The V and J genes are TRBV27 and TRBJ2-5; 8 nucleotides agree with TRBD1. Losses at the gene ends were 6 bases for V and 3 bases for J; bases not matched to a gene: 9. This CDR3 region has 15 residues. Germline loops: CDR1 MNHEY, CDR2 SMNVEV (reference sequence). CDR3 loop: CASRHRLDREETQYF. The DNA for the CDR3 is TGTGCCAGCAGACACCGACTGGACAGGGAAGAGACCCAGTACTTC.

The rearrangement joins TRBV18 to TRBJ2-3, with 7 nucleotides matching TRBD2. The CDR3 sequence is 16 residues long. V was pared by 1 base and J by 4 bases, with 8 bases of the junction left unmatched. CDR1 KGHSH and CDR2 LQKENI come from the germline V gene. CDR3 sequence: CASSPRTSVGPDTQYF. The DNA for the CDR3 is TGTGCCAGCTCACCACGAACTAGCGTAGGACCAGATACGCAGTATTTT.

This clone was seen once. The genes are TRBV7-3 and TRBJ2-2; 14 nucleotides match TRBD2. J lost 5 bases, V lost 5 bases, and 4 bases had no gene match. This CDR3 has 16 amino acids. The germline CDR1 and CDR2 sequences are SGHTA and FQGTGA. CDR3 residues: CASSPRTSGGTGELFF. CDR3 nucleotides: TGTGCCAGCAGCCCCAGGACTAGCGGGGGGACCGGGGAGCTGTTTTTT.